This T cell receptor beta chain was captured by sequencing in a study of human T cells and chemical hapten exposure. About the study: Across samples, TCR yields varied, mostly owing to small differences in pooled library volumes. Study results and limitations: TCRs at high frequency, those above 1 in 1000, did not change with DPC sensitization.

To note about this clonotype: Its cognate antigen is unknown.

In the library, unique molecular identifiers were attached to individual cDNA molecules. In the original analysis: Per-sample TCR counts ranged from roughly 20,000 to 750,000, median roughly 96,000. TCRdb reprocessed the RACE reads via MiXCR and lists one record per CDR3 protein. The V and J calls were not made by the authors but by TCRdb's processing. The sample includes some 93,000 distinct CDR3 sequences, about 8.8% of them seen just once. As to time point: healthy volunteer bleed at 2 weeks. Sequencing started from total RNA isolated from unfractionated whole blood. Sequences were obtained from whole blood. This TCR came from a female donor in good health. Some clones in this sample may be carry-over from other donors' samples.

CDR3 sequence reads: CASSTGTSSYEQYF. The CDR3 nucleotides are TGCGCCAGCAGTACCGGGACATCGAGCTACGAGCAGTACTTC. This chain uses TRBV4-1 with TRBJ2-7; weak D call: TRBD1 (6 bases). Germline CDR1 MGHRA, CDR2 YSYEKL. The CDR3 covers 14 residues. Trimming left V 6 bases short and J 3 bases short, with 15 bases between.